Listed here is a single TCR beta chain. Produced via immunoSEQ multiplex PCR; TCRdb's table is partial and in-frame only. The sample has 150,000 to 200,000 clones, around 84% seen once; the top ten hold 6% to 9%. The sample originates from a study of cytomegalovirus exposure and HLA in healthy donors. Germline V gives CDR1 SEHNR, CDR2 FQNEAQ (reference sequence). Trimming took 4 bases from V and 6 from J; bases not matched to a gene: 12. The CDR3 is 16 residues long. The material sequenced was PBMCs. This receptor was identified in a man aged 18 to 30 in good health and CMV-seropositive. The rearrangement uses TRBV7-9 and TRBJ2-7, with TRBD2 matching over 10 bases. CDR3 DNA: TGTGCCAGCAGCTCCACAGGGGGGCTAGCGGGAGCCGAGCAGTACTTC. This encodes CASSSTGGLAGAEQYF. Based on the CDR3 plus reference TRBV7-9 and TRBJ2-7, the full variable domain is DTGVSQNPRHKITKRGQNVTFRCDPISEHNRLYWYRQTLGQGPEFLTYFQNEAQLEKSRLLSDRFSAERPKGSFSTLEIQRTEQGDSAMYLCASSSTGGLAGAEQYFGPGTRLTVT.